These 16 T cell receptor beta chains share one sample of origin, sequenced in a study of blood T cell repertoires in COVID-19 (TCRdb year 2020). Library preparation used the immunoSEQ multiplex PCR assay. Drawn from immuneACCESS, this table holds only the in-frame rearrangements with V and J called that TCRdb kept. Clones are partly lost; checked studies trace under half to an unresolved V gene and leave the rest unexplained. Counted in this sample were over 30,000 clones; 70% to 90% of them appeared once. The ten most abundant clones make up 6.3% of the sample. The sequenced sample consisted of peripheral blood. The receptor set was obtained from a human donor in a cohort sampled during active COVID-19.

The genes are TRBV3-1 (or the pseudogene TRBV3-2) and TRBJ2-5; TRBD2 matches 12 bases. V shed 4 bases, J shed 3 bases, and the junction held 3 bases outside the gene matches. The CDR3 length is 15 residues. Germline V CDR1 and CDR2: LGHDT, YNNKEL (reference sequence). CDR3 amino acids: CASSPWTSGKETQYF. In nucleotides, the CDR3 is TGTGCCAGCAGCCCGTGGACTAGCGGGAAAGAGACCCAGTACTTC.

The chain links TRBV6-6 to TRBJ2-3; a weak D match, TRBD1 (6 bases). CDR3 length: 14 residues. V lost 2 bases to trimming and J lost 2 bases, with 8 bases between them. Per germline, CDR1 MNHNY and CDR2 SVGAGI (reference sequence). CDR3 protein: CASSYGQNTDTQYF. For the CDR3, the DNA is TGTGCCAGCAGTTACGGACAGAACACAGATACGCAGTATTTT.

The chain combines TRBV9 with TRBJ2-3; 7 bases are a match to TRBD2. Germline values: CDR1 SGDLS, CDR2 YYNGEE. This CDR3 is 15 amino acids long. J was trimmed by 4 bases and V by 4 bases; bases with no gene match: 9. The CDR3 region is CASSPREGWADTQYF. The CDR3 bases are TGTGCCAGCAGCCCTAGGGAGGGGTGGGCAGATACGCAGTATTTT.

J is TRBJ2-5 and V is TRBV2; D gene uncertain. Trimming stripped 8 bases from V and 2 bases from J, with 9 bases between. CDR1 is SNHLY and CDR2 is FYNNEI in the germline V gene. This CDR3 is built from 12 residues. This chain's CDR3 is CASSGTQETQYF. The DNA for the CDR3 is TGTGCCAGCTCAGGTACTCAAGAGACCCAGTACTTC.

The genes are TRBV9 and TRBJ1-4; D ambiguous. V gave up 0 bases and J gave up 0 bases, with 9 bases separating them. The V gene's germline CDR1 is SGDLS and CDR2 YYNGEE. The CDR3 consists of 16 residues. Here the CDR3 DNA reads TGTGCCAGCAGCGTAGGACTACTTGCAACTAATGAAAAACTGTTTTTT. This sequence encodes CASSVGLLATNEKLFF. The full variable domain, with the rest looked up from reference TRBV9 and TRBJ1-4, is DSGVTQTPKHLITATGQRVTLRCSPRSGDLSVYWYQQSLDQGLQFLIQYYNGEERAKGNILERFSAQQFPDLHSELNLSSLELGDSALYFCASSVGLLATNEKLFFGSGTQLSVL.

This chain uses TRBV5-5 with TRBJ2-6; D not certain. Germline CDR1 SGHKS, CDR2 YYEKEE (reference sequence). V shed 3 bases and J shed 1 base, with 14 bases lying between them. The CDR3 contains 17 residues. CDR3 DNA: TGTGCCAGCAGCTCTCGCGTATATGAATCTGGGGCCAACGTCCTGACTTTC. Residues: CASSSRVYESGANVLTF.

This chain joins TRBV6-6 and TRBJ2-5; 8 bases fit TRBD1. The CDR3 length is 14 residues. The trim removed 5 bases at V and 2 bases at J, leaving 4 bases unmatched. Germline V gene sequence: CDR1 MNHNY, CDR2 SVGAGI (reference sequence). The CDR3 coding sequence is TGTGCCAGCAGTAAACAGGGGGGACAAGAGACCCAGTACTTC. This gives the protein CASSKQGGQETQYF.

Here the CDR3 reads CASSSHVQGPLETQYF. DNA for the CDR3: TGCGCCAGCAGCTCGCACGTACAGGGTCCGCTGGAGACCCAGTACTTC. This chain uses TRBV5-1 with TRBJ2-5; D is possibly TRBD1 (6 bases). The CDR3 sequence is 16 residues long. V lost 3 bases to trimming and J lost 5 bases, with 20 bases between them. The germline V gene has CDR1 SGHRS and CDR2 YFSETQ.

This clone was counted between two and nine times. The genes are TRBV5-6 and TRBJ2-1; no definite D call. The germline V gene has CDR1 SGHDT and CDR2 YYEEEE. Trimming took off 0 bases at V and 2 bases at J, with 12 bases between the two ends. CDR3 size: 16 residues. DNA for the CDR3: TGTGCCAGCAGCTTGGGGCCTCCCTTGGCCTACAATGAGCAGTTCTTC. This codes for CASSLGPPLAYNEQFF.

J is TRBJ2-3 and V is TRBV2, with 11 bases matching TRBD2. The CDR3 sequence is 18 residues long. CDR1 is SNHLY, CDR2 FYNNEI, per germline. V shed 3 bases and J 6 bases; nucleotides not matched to a gene: 14. In nucleotides, the CDR3 is TGTGCCAGCAGTGACGCACTAGCGGGAGTGAGGTCTGCGGATACGCAGTATTTT. It translates to CASSDALAGVRSADTQYF. The full variable domain, rest sourced from reference TRBV2 and TRBJ2-3, is EPEVTQTPSHQVTQMGQEVILRCVPISNHLYFYWYRQILGQKVEFLVSFYNNEISEKSEIFDDQFSVERPDGSNFTLKIRSTKLEDSAMYFCASSDALAGVRSADTQYFGPGTRLTVL.

The V and J genes are TRBV2 and TRBJ2-7, with D maybe TRBD2 (5 bases). Per the germline V gene, CDR1 is SNHLY and CDR2 is FYNNEI. The V and J ends lost 7 bases and 2 bases respectively, with 6 bases between them. The CDR3 spans 11 residues. The CDR3 DNA reads TGTGCCAGCATGCGGGCCTACGAGCAGTACTTC. Protein product: CASMRAYEQYF.

The chain couples TRBV19 to TRBJ1-2, with TRBD1 as a possible D gene (6 bases). The V end lost 0 bases, the J end lost 4 bases, and 12 bases lay between the germline ends. The CDR3 has 15 amino acids. Germline V gene data show CDR1 as LNHDA and CDR2 as SQIVND (reference sequence). CDR3 in amino acids: CASSIDQQGPYGYTF. The CDR3 nucleotides are TGTGCCAGTAGTATAGACCAACAGGGCCCCTATGGCTACACCTTC.

The rearrangement links TRBV3-1 (or the pseudogene TRBV3-2) to TRBJ2-7; 9 positions agree with TRBD1. The ends lost 1 base at V and 2 bases at J; junction bases unmatched: 6. This CDR3 contains 16 residues. Germline CDR1 LGHDT, CDR2 YNNKEL (reference sequence). The CDR3 loop reads CASSQGVGQGTYEQYF. Written as DNA, the CDR3 is TGTGCCAGCAGCCAAGGGGTGGGACAGGGTACCTACGAGCAGTACTTC.

Concerning this clone itself: Given the absence of the conserved phenylalanine or tryptophan at the CDR3 end, a read error is likely. No DNA is shown, since the ends of the CDR3 on it are uncertain; the CDR3 is the one TCRdb lists. The J gene is TRBJ2-7, the V gene TRBV24-1; TRBD1, the table's D call, lacks a check against the DNA. The CDR3 extends over 9 residues, inclusive of both ends. Germline CDR1 is KGHDR and CDR2 is SFDVKD. CDR3: CATSERDSL.

The rearrangement links TRBV2 to TRBJ1-1; TRBD1 matches 10 bases. The germline V gene has CDR1 SNHLY and CDR2 FYNNEI. This CDR3 has 14 amino acids. J gave up 8 bases and V 4 bases, and 7 bases lay outside the gene matches. The CDR3 loop reads CASSAMDRGVEAFF. CDR3 nucleotide sequence: TGTGCCAGCAGTGCTATGGACAGGGGGGTCGAAGCTTTCTTT.

This sequence joins TRBV29-1 and TRBJ1-1, with TRBD1 as a possible D gene (6 bases). The V and J ends lost 4 bases and 1 base respectively, with 13 bases between them. CDR1 SQVTM and CDR2 ANQGSEA come from the germline V gene. The CDR3 contains 14 residues. CDR3: CSVAQGGSNTEAFF. CDR3 DNA sequence: TGCAGCGTTGCTCAAGGGGGATCGAACACTGAAGCTTTCTTT.